The 28 T cell receptor beta chains in this list originate from one sample, sequenced in a study of T cells after yellow fever vaccination. TCRdb re-analysed the 5' RACE reads in MiXCR, keeping a single row per CDR3 protein. The sample lists roughly 330,000 distinct CDR3 sequences; approximately 4.2% were seen once. Material: PBMCs, obtained 5 days after the yellow fever booster vaccination. These TCRs come from a man younger than 35 who received the YFV17D yellow fever vaccine.

The J gene is TRBJ2-4, the V gene TRBV6-5; a possible D gene is TRBD2 (5 bases). Trimming left V 0 bases short and J 1 base short, with 10 bases between. CDR1 is MNHEY and CDR2 is SVGAGI in the germline V gene. The CDR3 has 16 amino acids. The chain's CDR3 is CASSYSKRAAKNIQYF. CDR3 nucleotides: TGTGCCAGCAGTTACTCGAAGAGGGCTGCCAAAAACATTCAGTACTTC.

As concerns this clonotype: Relative to the germline gene, one junction end is altered; a read error may explain this. This chain joins TRBV7-7 and TRBJ2-3; 7 bases align to TRBD2. The CDR3 totals 15 residues. Germline CDR1 SSHAT, CDR2 FNYEAQ (reference sequence). CDR3 nucleotide sequence: TGTGCTAGCAGCTCCTCTCTAGCGGCCACAGATACGCAGTATTTT. Amino acids: CASSSSLAATDTQYF.

This clonotype appeared once. V usage is TRBV5-4 and J usage is TRBJ2-3; D could derive from TRBD1 or TRBD2 (5 bases each). Germline CDR1 SGHNT, CDR2 YYREEE (reference sequence). V was clipped by 4 bases and J by 0 bases, with 15 bases between them. This CDR3 contains 16 residues. CDR3 DNA sequence: TGTGCCAGCAGCGGGGGTCGTAACCCTAGCACAGATACGCAGTATTTT. Protein sequence: CASSGGRNPSTDTQYF.

This rearrangement joins TRBV28 to TRBJ2-7; D may correspond to TRBD1 or TRBD2 (5 bases each). The V end was cut by 5 bases, the J end by 5 bases, with 13 bases between. CDR1 and CDR2 (germline): MDHEN, SYDVKM. CDR3 size: 13 residues. The CDR3 loop reads CASSSPGTDEQYV. CDR3 DNA sequence: TGTGCCAGCAGTAGTCCGGGGACCGACGAGCAGTACGTC.

This clonotype was found a few times. This CDR3 is CASSIGSGNTIYF. CDR3 coding DNA: TGTGCCAGCAGCATAGGCTCTGGAAACACCATATATTTT. The J gene is TRBJ1-3, the V gene TRBV7-3; no clear D. The V and J ends lost 5 bases and 0 bases respectively, with 5 bases between them. CDR3 length equals 13 residues. CDR1 and CDR2 from the germline V gene are SGHTA and FQGTGA. Supplemented by reference TRBV7-3 and TRBJ1-3, the full variable domain reads GAGVSQTPSNKVTEKGKYVELRCDPISGHTALYWYRQSLGQGPEFLIYFQGTGAADDSGLPNDRFFAVRPEGSVSTLKIQRTERGDSAVYLCASSIGSGNTIYFGEGSWLTVV.

This clonotype was counted many times. The gene calls are TRBV5-6 and TRBJ2-5; 8 positions match TRBD2. V lost 3 bases to trimming and J lost 3 bases; unmatched junction nucleotides: 7. Germline assignment: CDR1 SGHDT and CDR2 YYEEEE. CDR3 size: 15 residues. The CDR3 is CASSSDVSGEETQYF. The CDR3 bases are TGTGCCAGCAGCTCAGATGTTAGCGGGGAAGAGACCCAGTACTTC.

The chain combines TRBV27 with TRBJ1-4; weak D call: TRBD1 (5 bases). Germline V CDR1 and CDR2: MNHEY, SMNVEV (reference sequence). The CDR3 consists of 15 residues. V was cut by 5 bases and J by 3 bases, with 13 bases left in between. CDR3: CASSRMGVSNEKLFF. DNA for the CDR3: TGTGCCAGCAGTCGGATGGGGGTGTCTAATGAAAAACTGTTTTTT.

The chain has TRBV7-8 and TRBJ1-4; D gene uncertain. The CDR3 is 13 amino acids. With 5 bases removed from V and 0 bases from J, the gap between germline ends came to 4 bases. From germline, CDR1 is SGHVS and CDR2 FQNEAQ. The CDR3 sequence: CASSPSTNEKLFF. The CDR3 bases are TGTGCCAGCAGCCCCTCAACTAATGAAAAACTGTTTTTT.

The genes are TRBV28 and TRBJ1-5; D is perhaps TRBD1 (6 bases). Germline V gene data show CDR1 as MDHEN and CDR2 as SYDVKM. The CDR3 sequence is 15 residues long. V was cut by 5 bases and J by 2 bases, with 13 bases left in between. CDR3 nucleotide sequence: TGTGCCAGCAGTGTGACAGGACGGGGCAATCAGCCCCAGCATTTT. Amino acid sequence: CASSVTGRGNQPQHF. Complete variable domain (other parts from reference TRBV28 and TRBJ1-5): DVKVTQSSRYLVKRTGEKVFLECVQDMDHENMFWYRQDPGLGLRLIYFSYDVKMKEKGDIPEGYSVSREKKERFSLILESASTNQTSMYLCASSVTGRGNQPQHFGDGTRLSIL.

This clonotype has more than one count but fewer than ten. The V call is TRBV6-6, the J call TRBJ1-2, with unresolved D. V lost 7 bases and J lost 6, with 18 bases in between. This CDR3 is 14 amino acids long. Germline V CDR1 and CDR2: MNHNY, SVGAGI (reference sequence). CDR3 coding DNA: TGTGCCAGCACCACCCATGATAGGCCCCATGGCTACACCTTC. It specifies CASTTHDRPHGYTF.

The chain has TRBV5-1 and TRBJ1-2; D unresolved. The CDR3 is made up of 16 amino acids. Trimming took off 0 bases at V and 9 bases at J, with 21 bases between the two ends. CDR1 is SGHRS, CDR2 YFSETQ, per germline. The CDR3: CASSLVGTTSVGSYTF. CDR3 bases: TGCGCCAGCAGCTTGGTAGGTACGACCTCCGTTGGGAGCTACACCTTC.

This clonotype was found many times. Written as DNA, the CDR3 is TGTGCCAGCAGTGAATCTGACAGGGTGAACACCTTC. Translating gives CASSESDRVNTF. The chain is built from TRBV2 and TRBJ1-2, with TRBD1 identical over 7 bases. This CDR3 has 12 residues. Germline V gives CDR1 SNHLY, CDR2 FYNNEI. With 2 bases clipped from V and 12 bases from J, the junction kept 6 bases outside the gene matches.

Concerning this clonotype: Mismatch with germline at one junction end may stem from a read error. This chain uses TRBV4-3 with TRBJ1-2; no firm D call. The length of the CDR3 is 16 residues. Germline CDR1 and CDR2: LGHNA and YSLEER. DNA of the CDR3: TGCGCCCGCAGCAGAACCCAGCTCGGTGACCCCTATGGCTACACCTTC. This translates into CARSRTQLGDPYGYTF.

This clonotype has a count of ten or more. The junction departs from germline at one end; a sequencing error may be responsible. The genes are TRBV4-1 and TRBJ2-7; 8 bases fit TRBD1. Germline V gives CDR1 MGHRA, CDR2 YSYEKL. CDR3 length equals 13 residues. Here the CDR3 reads CASSQGLGQGIDF. The CDR3 region has the DNA TGCGCCAGCAGCCAAGGCCTCGGACAGGGTATAGACTTC.

This clonotype was observed at least ten times. The chain links TRBV28 to TRBJ2-2; D is unclear. The length of the CDR3 is 16 residues. Trimming took 6 bases from V and 5 from J, leaving 19 bases between them. The germline CDR1 and CDR2 sequences are MDHEN and SYDVKM. The CDR3 DNA sequence: TGTGCCAGCAGCCCTGGTGATAGGGTGGAAACCGGGGAGCTGTTTTTT. This gives the protein CASSPGDRVETGELFF.

This clonotype appeared a few times. The chain combines TRBV20-1 with TRBJ2-2; 9 bases match TRBD1. CDR3 length: 16 residues. Germline trimming cut 2 bases from V and 2 bases from J; bases unmatched to any gene: 6. Germline CDR1 reads DFQATT; CDR2 reads SNEGSKA (reference sequence). The CDR3 DNA reads TGCAGTGCTAGACCTGGACAGGGGAGAAACACCGGGGAGCTGTTTTTT. Translation: CSARPGQGRNTGELFF.

In its sample, this clonotype was seen many times. This chain links TRBV7-2 with TRBJ2-1; 10 bases are a match to TRBD2. Trimming at V came to 1 base and at J to 0 bases, leaving 6 bases not matched to a gene. This CDR3 region has 18 residues. Germline CDR1 and CDR2: SGHTA and FQGNSA. The CDR3 protein is CASSLESSGGASYNEQFF. Here the CDR3 DNA reads TGTGCCAGCAGCTTAGAATCCAGCGGGGGGGCCTCCTACAATGAGCAGTTCTTC.

This clonotype has at least ten counts. The gene calls are TRBV28 and TRBJ1-2; D ambiguous. The V and J ends lost 2 bases and 7 bases respectively, with 8 bases between them. The CDR3 sequence is 12 residues long. Germline V CDR1 and CDR2: MDHEN, SYDVKM. The CDR3: CASSLRPGGYTF. The CDR3 DNA follows: TGTGCCAGCAGTTTACGGCCCGGTGGCTACACCTTC.

This clonotype was counted ten times or more. This chain links TRBV5-6 with TRBJ2-1; D is ambiguous. V shed 4 bases and J shed 0 bases, with 8 bases lying between them. The germline V gene has CDR1 SGHDT and CDR2 YYEEEE. The CDR3 loop spans 14 amino acids. CDR3 in amino acids: CASSQLSSYNEQFF. The CDR3 coding sequence is TGTGCCAGCAGCCAGTTGAGCTCCTACAATGAGCAGTTCTTC.

A few counts support this clonotype. The V gene is TRBV4-2, the J gene TRBJ1-1; D ambiguous. V dropped 0 bases and J dropped 1 base, with 9 bases sitting between them. Per germline, CDR1 LGHNA and CDR2 YNFKEQ. CDR3 length equals 15 residues. CDR3 nucleotide sequence: TGTGCCAGCAGCCAAGATAGCCGGGAGAACACTGAAGCTTTCTTT. Amino acid sequence: CASSQDSRENTEAFF.

This chain uses TRBV27 with TRBJ1-3; D is unclear. Trimming shortened V by 0 bases and J by 0 bases, and 3 bases separated the two germline ends. This CDR3 contains 14 residues. Germline V lookup: CDR1 MNHEY, CDR2 SMNVEV (reference sequence). The CDR3 sequence: CASSLSASGNTIYF. In DNA form, the CDR3 reads TGTGCCAGCAGTTTATCCGCCTCTGGAAACACCATATATTTT.

This clonotype was seen ten or more times. The chain employs TRBV28 and TRBJ2-3, with D perhaps given as TRBD1 or TRBD2 (5 bases each). The CDR3 is 15 residues long. Trimming pared 6 bases from V and 3 bases from J, leaving 16 bases between. Germline V gives CDR1 MDHEN, CDR2 SYDVKM. CDR3 region: CASSGAAQGTDTQYF. The CDR3 DNA follows: TGTGCCAGCAGCGGGGCGGCTCAGGGAACAGATACGCAGTATTTT.

This clonotype has ten or more counts. The chain joins TRBV5-1 to TRBJ1-2; D is uncertain. Trimming shortened V by 4 bases and J by 4 bases, and 14 bases separated the two germline ends. CDR3 length: 14 residues. Germline loops: CDR1 SGHRS, CDR2 YFSETQ. CDR3 amino acids: CASSPGDFSYGYTF. CDR3 coding DNA: TGCGCCAGCAGCCCTGGAGATTTTTCCTATGGCTACACCTTC.

This clonotype was counted at least ten times. V is TRBV5-4 and J is TRBJ2-4; D not certain. Germline V gene lookup returns CDR1 SGHNT and CDR2 YYREEE (reference sequence). The CDR3 extends over 13 amino acids. Trimming left V 2 bases short and J 4 bases short, with 7 bases between. The CDR3 DNA reads TGTGCCAGCAGCTTATCGGGTAAAAACATTCAGTACTTC. Encoded protein: CASSLSGKNIQYF.

The chain is built from TRBV12-3 or TRBV12-4 and TRBJ1-1; perhaps TRBD1 as D (5 bases). This CDR3 region has 17 residues. Deletions cut 6 bases from V and 1 base from J, with 21 bases between. The CDR3 DNA reads as TGTGCCAGCAGCCGTTCGTACAACACAGGTGCGAACACTGAAGCTTTCTTT. It is translated as CASSRSYNTGANTEAFF.

The chain recombines TRBV4-2 with TRBJ1-4; perhaps TRBD1 as D (5 bases). CDR1 and CDR2 from the germline V gene are LGHNA and YNFKEQ. The CDR3 has 14 amino acids. With 1 base removed from V and 6 bases from J, the gap between germline ends came to 9 bases. The CDR3 DNA reads TGTGCCAGCAGCCAAGGGGGCGGGTATGAAAAACTGTTTTTT. Translated: CASSQGGGYEKLFF.

The J gene is TRBJ2-1, the V gene TRBV6-6; D not certain. Deletions cut 6 bases from V and 9 bases from J, with 12 bases between. The germline V gene has CDR1 MNHNY and CDR2 SVGAGI (reference sequence). This CDR3 contains 12 residues. In DNA form, the CDR3 reads TGTGCCAGCAGACCCGAAGCTGGTGAGCAGTTCTTC. Translating gives CASRPEAGEQFF.

This clonotype was counted at least ten times. V gene TRBV6-5 combines with J gene TRBJ1-4; D unclear. The CDR3 extends over 12 amino acids. The germline V gene has CDR1 MNHEY and CDR2 SVGAGI. V shed 6 bases and J shed 8 bases, with 10 bases lying between them. CDR3 residues: CASRTGREKLFF. Written as DNA, the CDR3 is TGTGCCAGCAGGACGGGCAGGGAAAAACTGTTTTTT.